This T cell receptor beta chain stems from a study of blood T cell repertoires in COVID-19. In the study overall: The United States, Italy and Spain provided the acute and convalescent COVID-19 samples. T cells, B-cell-depleted T cells, or PBMCs provided the cDNA or gDNA that served as material.

V lost 2 bases and J lost 0, with 5 bases in between. The CDR3 loop spans 14 amino acids. Germline V gives CDR1 LNHDA, CDR2 SQIVND (reference sequence). Patients in Seattle were enrolled during active infection, then followed longitudinally. Authors' analysis steps: Reference gene primer amplification gave nucleated cell count estimates. Generated by immunoSEQ multiplex PCR, the TCRdb table keeps only in-frame clones and is missing some. V, J and clone size are those of that table, while D and trimming were read from the DNA. This table holds around 140,000 clones, approximately 92% found once. The sequence derives from a man aged 18 to 29 with COVID-19, enrolled during active disease. This sequence joins TRBV19 and TRBJ1-5; D is perhaps TRBD1 (5 bases). The sequenced sample was peripheral blood. CDR3 in amino acids: CASSIQGSNQPQHF. The CDR3, as DNA: TGTGCCAGTAGTATACAGGGTAGCAATCAGCCCCAGCATTTT. The full variable domain, its missing parts supplied by reference TRBV19 and TRBJ1-5, is DGGITQSPKYLFRKEGQNVTLSCEQNLNHDAMYWYRQDPGQGLRLIYYSQIVNDFQKGDIAEGYSVSREKKESFPLTVTSAQKNPTAFYLCASSIQGSNQPQHFGDGTRLSIL.